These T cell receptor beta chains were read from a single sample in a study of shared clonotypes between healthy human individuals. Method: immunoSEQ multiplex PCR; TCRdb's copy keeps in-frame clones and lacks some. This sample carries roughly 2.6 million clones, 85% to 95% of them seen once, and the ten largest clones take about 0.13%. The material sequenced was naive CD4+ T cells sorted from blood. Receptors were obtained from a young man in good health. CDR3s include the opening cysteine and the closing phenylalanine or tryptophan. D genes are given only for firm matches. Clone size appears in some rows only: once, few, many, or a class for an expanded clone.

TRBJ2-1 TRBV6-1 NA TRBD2 CASSPTSAAPNEQFF TGTGCCAGCAGCCCCACTAGCGCCGCCCCCAATGAGCAGTTCTTC
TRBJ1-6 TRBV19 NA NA CASASTSSYNSPLHF TGTGCCAGCGCCAGTACGAGCTCCTATAATTCACCCCTCCACTTT
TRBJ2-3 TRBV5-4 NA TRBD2 CASSFGLAGGRTDTQYF TGTGCCAGCAGCTTTGGGCTAGCGGGGGGGCGCACAGATACGCAGTATTTT
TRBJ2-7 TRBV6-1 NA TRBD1 CASKGQGISYEQYF TGTGCCAGCAAGGGACAGGGGATTTCCTACGAGCAGTACTTC
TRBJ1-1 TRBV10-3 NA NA CATKGRGGGTEAFF TGTGCCACGAAAGGGAGGGGAGGAGGTACTGAAGCTTTCTTT
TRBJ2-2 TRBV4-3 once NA CASSQDPPGKGYTGELFF TGCGCCAGCAGCCAAGACCCTCCCGGGAAGGGATACACCGGGGAGCTGTTTTTT
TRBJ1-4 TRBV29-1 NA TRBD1 CSVASSGQNNEKLFF TGCAGCGTTGCGTCGTCGGGACAGAATAATGAAAAACTGTTTTTT
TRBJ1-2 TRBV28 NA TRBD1 CASSPPGQGVYGYTF TGTGCCAGCAGCCCCCCGGGACAGGGGGTCTATGGCTACACCTTC
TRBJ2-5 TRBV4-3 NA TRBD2 CASSLKLAGGQETQYF TGCGCCAGCAGCCTTAAACTAGCGGGAGGTCAAGAGACCCAGTACTTC
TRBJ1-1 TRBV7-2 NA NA CASSATGTNTEAFF TGTGCCAGCAGCGCAACCGGGACGAACACTGAAGCTTTCTTT
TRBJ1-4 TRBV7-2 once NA CASSAWGNEKLFF TGTGCCAGCAGTGCGTGGGGTAATGAAAAACTGTTTTTT
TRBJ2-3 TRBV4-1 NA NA CASSQEFDTQYF TGCGCCAGCAGCCAAGAATTCGATACGCAGTATTTT
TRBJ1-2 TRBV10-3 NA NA CAISQGREYGYTF TGTGCCATCAGCCAGGGTAGGGAGTATGGCTACACCTTC
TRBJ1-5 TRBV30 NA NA CAWSEGNQPQHF TGTGCCTGGAGTGAGGGCAATCAGCCCCAGCATTTT
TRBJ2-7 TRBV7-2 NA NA CASSSRNSYEQYF TGTGCCAGCTCATCAAGGAATTCCTACGAGCAGTACTTC
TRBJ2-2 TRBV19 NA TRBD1 CASIPGQGNTGELFF TGTGCCAGTATTCCGGGACAGGGGAACACCGGGGAGCTGTTTTTT
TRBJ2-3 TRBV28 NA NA CASSPANTDTQYF TGTGCCAGCAGTCCCGCAAACACAGATACGCAGTATTTT
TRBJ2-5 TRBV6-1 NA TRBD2 CASSEIWTSGTTQYF TGTGCCAGCAGTGAAATTTGGACTAGCGGGACGACCCAGTACTTC
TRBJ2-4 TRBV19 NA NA CASSMGSGIGNIQYF TGTGCCAGTAGTATGGGGTCAGGGATAGGAAACATTCAGTACTTC
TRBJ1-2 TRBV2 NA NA CASFLPGYGYTF TGTGCCAGCTTCCTTCCAGGGTATGGCTACACCTTC
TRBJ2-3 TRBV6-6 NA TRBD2 CASSAWGGGADTQYF TGTGCCAGCAGCGCATGGGGGGGTGGCGCAGATACGCAGTATTTT
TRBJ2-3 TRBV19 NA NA CASGTGIVDTQYF TGTGCCAGTGGTACGGGGATCGTGGATACGCAGTATTTT
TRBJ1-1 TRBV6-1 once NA CASHPGRSTEAFF TGTGCCAGCCACCCGGGTCGTAGCACTGAAGCTTTCTTT
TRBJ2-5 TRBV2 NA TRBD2 CASSGLTSAETQYF TGTGCCAGCAGTGGGCTGACTAGCGCCGAGACCCAGTACTTC
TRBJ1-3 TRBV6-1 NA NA CAVGLSSGNTIYF TGTGCCGTAGGGTTAAGCTCTGGAAACACCATATATTTT
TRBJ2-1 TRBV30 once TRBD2 CAGSSGPYNEQFF TGTGCCGGATCTAGCGGACCCTACAATGAGCAGTTCTTC
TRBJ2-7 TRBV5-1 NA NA CASSSPSSYEQYF TGCGCCAGCAGCTCCCCGAGCTCCTACGAGCAGTACTTC
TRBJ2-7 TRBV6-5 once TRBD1 CASSRLQGSFYEQYF TGTGCCAGCAGTAGACTACAGGGGTCTTTCTACGAGCAGTACTTC
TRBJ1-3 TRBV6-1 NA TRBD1 CASSAATGANGNTIYF TGTGCCAGCAGTGCCGCGACAGGGGCTAATGGAAACACCATATATTTT
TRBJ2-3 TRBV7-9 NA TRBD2 CASSLEVSGNADTQYF TGTGCCAGCAGCTTAGAGGTTAGCGGGAACGCAGATACGCAGTATTTT
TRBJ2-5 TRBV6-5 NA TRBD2 CASSIGLVGRETQYF TGTGCCAGCAGCATCGGACTAGTGGGGCGAGAGACCCAGTACTTC
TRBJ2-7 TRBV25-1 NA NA CASSDIPGSGKYEQYF TGTGCCAGCAGTGACATTCCAGGGTCAGGGAAATACGAGCAGTACTTC
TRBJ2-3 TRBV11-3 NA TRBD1 CASRLPGPRGDTQYF TGTGCCAGCCGATTACCGGGCCCCAGGGGGGATACGCAGTATTTT
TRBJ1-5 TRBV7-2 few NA CASSFRTDQPQHF TGTGCCAGCAGCTTCCGGACAGATCAGCCCCAGCATTTT
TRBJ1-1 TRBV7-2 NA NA CASSLFPGLLNTEAFF TGTGCCAGCAGCTTATTCCCCGGGCTGCTGAACACTGAAGCTTTCTTT
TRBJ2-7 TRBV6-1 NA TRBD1 CASSRDRATYEQYF TGTGCCAGCAGTCGGGACAGGGCCACCTACGAGCAGTACTTC
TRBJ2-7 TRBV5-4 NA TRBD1 CASSSQWDSPWGEQYF TGTGCCAGCAGCTCCCAGTGGGACAGCCCTTGGGGCGAGCAGTACTTC
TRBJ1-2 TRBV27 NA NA CATMGRGAGYGYTF TGTGCCACCATGGGGAGGGGCGCCGGGTATGGCTACACCTTC
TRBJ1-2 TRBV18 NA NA CASSPQGLGYGYTF TGTGCCAGCTCACCACAGGGTCTCGGCTATGGCTACACCTTC